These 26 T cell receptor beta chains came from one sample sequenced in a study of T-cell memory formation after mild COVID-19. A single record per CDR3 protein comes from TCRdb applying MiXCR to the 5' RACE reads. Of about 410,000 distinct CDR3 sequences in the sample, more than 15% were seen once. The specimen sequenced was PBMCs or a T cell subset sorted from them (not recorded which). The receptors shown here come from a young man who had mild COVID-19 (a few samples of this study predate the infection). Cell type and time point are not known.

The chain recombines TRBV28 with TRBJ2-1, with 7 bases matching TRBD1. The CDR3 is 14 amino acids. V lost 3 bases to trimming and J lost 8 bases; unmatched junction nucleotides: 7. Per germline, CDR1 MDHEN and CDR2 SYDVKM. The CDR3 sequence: CASSLRYRGYEQFF. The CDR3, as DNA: TGTGCCAGCAGTTTGCGTTACAGGGGCTATGAGCAGTTCTTC.

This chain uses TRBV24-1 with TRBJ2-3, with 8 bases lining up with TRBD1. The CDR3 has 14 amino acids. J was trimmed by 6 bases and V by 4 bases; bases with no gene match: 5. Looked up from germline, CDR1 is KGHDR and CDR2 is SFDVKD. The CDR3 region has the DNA TGTGCCACCAGTGAAACCGGGACAGGCGATACGCAGTATTTT. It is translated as CATSETGTGDTQYF.

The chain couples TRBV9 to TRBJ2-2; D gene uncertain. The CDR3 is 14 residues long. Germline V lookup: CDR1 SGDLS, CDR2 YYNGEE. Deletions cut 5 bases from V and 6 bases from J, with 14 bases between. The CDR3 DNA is TGTGCCAGCAGAACGGACGTTCGTTCCGGGGAGCTGTTTTTT. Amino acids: CASRTDVRSGELFF.

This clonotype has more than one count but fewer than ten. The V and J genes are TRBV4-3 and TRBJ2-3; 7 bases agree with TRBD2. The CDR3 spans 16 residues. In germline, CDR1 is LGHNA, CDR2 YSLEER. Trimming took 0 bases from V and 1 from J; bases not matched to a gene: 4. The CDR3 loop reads CASSQDPSGGTDTQYF. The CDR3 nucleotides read TGCGCCAGCAGCCAAGATCCGAGCGGGGGCACAGATACGCAGTATTTT.

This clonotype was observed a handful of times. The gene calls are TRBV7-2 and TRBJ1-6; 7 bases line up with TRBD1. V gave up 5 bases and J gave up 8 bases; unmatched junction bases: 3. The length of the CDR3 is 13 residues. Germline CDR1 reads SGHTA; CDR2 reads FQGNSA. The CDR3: CASSPDRDSPLHF. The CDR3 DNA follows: TGTGCCAGCAGCCCAGACAGGGATTCACCCCTCCACTTT. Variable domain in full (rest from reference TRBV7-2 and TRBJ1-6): GAGVSQSPSNKVTEKGKDVELRCDPISGHTALYWYRQSLGQGLEFLIYFQGNSAPDKSGLPSDRFSAERTGGSVSTLTIQRTQQEDSAVYLCASSPDRDSPLHFGNGTRLTVT.

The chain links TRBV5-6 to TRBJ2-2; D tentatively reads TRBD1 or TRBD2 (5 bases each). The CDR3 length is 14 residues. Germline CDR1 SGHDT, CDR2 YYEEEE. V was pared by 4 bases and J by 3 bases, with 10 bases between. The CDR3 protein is CASSAVGDTGELFF. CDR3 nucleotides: TGTGCCAGCAGCGCCGTGGGGGACACCGGGGAGCTGTTTTTT.

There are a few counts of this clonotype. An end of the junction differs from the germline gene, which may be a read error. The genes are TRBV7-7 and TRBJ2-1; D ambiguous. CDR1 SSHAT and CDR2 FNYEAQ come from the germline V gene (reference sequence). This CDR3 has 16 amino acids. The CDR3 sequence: CASSLGGLAVYNEQFF. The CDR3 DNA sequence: TGTGCTAGCAGCTTAGGTGGATTAGCTGTATACAATGAGCAGTTCTTC.

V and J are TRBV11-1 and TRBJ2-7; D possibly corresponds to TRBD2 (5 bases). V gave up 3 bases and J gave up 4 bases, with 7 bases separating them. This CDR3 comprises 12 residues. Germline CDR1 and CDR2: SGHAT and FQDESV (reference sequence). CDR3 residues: CASSFPGYEQYV. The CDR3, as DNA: TGTGCCAGCAGCTTCCCGGGGTACGAGCAGTACGTC.

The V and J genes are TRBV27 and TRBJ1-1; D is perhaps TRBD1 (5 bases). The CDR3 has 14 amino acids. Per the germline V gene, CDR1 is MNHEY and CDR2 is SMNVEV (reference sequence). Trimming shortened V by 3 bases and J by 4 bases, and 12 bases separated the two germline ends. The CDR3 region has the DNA TGTGCCAGCAGTTTTGGGGGGGTGGGCACTGAAGCTTTCTTT. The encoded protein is CASSFGGVGTEAFF.

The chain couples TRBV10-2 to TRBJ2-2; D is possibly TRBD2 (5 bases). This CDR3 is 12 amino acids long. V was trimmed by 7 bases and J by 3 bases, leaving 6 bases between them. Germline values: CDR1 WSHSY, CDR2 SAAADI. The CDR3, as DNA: TGCGCCAGCAAGGGAGACACCGGGGAGCTGTTTTTT. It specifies CASKGDTGELFF.

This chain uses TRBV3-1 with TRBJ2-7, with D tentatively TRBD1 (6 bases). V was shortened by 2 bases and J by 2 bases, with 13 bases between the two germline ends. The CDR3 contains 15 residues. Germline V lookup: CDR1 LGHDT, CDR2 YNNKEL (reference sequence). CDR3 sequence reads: CASSQKAGAPYEQYV. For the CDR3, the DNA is TGTGCCAGCAGCCAAAAGGCAGGGGCCCCCTACGAGCAGTACGTC.

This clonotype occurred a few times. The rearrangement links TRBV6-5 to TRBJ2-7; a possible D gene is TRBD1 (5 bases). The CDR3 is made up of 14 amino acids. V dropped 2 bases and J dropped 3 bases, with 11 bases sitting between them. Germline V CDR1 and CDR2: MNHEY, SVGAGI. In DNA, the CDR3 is TGTGCCAGCAGTTACAGTACAGGCAACTACGAGCAGTACTTC. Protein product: CASSYSTGNYEQYF.

DNA of the CDR3: TGCAGTGCTAGAAACGGGGAAAGCTCCTACGAGCAGTACGTC. Its translation is CSARNGESSYEQYV. The V gene is TRBV20-1, the J gene TRBJ2-7; D is possibly TRBD2 (5 bases). V lost 2 bases, J lost 0 bases, and 11 bases lay in between. The CDR3 length is 14 residues. CDR1 is DFQATT, CDR2 SNEGSKA, per germline (reference sequence).

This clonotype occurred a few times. CDR3 nucleotide sequence: TGTGCCACCACCCAGGGGACTTTACTCCGGCGGAACACTGAAGCTTTCTTT. It translates to CATTQGTLLRRNTEAFF. The genes are TRBV7-2 and TRBJ1-1; possibly TRBD1 for D (6 bases). Germline assignment: CDR1 SGHTA and CDR2 FQGNSA. This CDR3 spans 17 amino acids. V was cut by 10 bases and J by 1 base, with 25 bases left in between.

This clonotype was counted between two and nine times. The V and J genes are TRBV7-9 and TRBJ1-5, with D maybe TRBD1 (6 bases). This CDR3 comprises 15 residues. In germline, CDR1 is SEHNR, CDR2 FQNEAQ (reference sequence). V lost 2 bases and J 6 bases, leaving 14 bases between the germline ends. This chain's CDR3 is CASSLSGVGGQPQHF. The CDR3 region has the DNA TGTGCCAGCAGCTTATCAGGGGTAGGGGGTCAGCCCCAGCATTTT.

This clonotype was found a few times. CDR3 nucleotides: TGTGCCAGCAGCCAACCGGGGGAGCTGTTTTTT. Translated, it gives CASSQPGELFF. The genes are TRBV3-1 and TRBJ2-2; D gene unclear. Trimming removed 2 bases at V and 8 bases at J, with 3 bases between. Germline loops: CDR1 LGHDT, CDR2 YNNKEL (reference sequence). This CDR3 contains 11 residues.

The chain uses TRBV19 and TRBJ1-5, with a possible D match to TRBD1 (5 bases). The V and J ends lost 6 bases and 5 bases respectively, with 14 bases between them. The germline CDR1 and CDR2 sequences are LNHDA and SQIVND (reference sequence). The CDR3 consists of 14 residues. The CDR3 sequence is CASRGTDSYQPQHF. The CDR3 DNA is TGTGCCAGTAGAGGGACCGACAGTTATCAGCCCCAGCATTTT.

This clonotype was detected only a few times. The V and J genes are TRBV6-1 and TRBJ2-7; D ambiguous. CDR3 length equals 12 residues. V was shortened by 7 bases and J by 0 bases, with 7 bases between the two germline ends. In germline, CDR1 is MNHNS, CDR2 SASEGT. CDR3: CASTPSSYEQYF. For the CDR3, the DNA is TGTGCCAGCACGCCAAGCTCCTACGAGCAGTACTTC.

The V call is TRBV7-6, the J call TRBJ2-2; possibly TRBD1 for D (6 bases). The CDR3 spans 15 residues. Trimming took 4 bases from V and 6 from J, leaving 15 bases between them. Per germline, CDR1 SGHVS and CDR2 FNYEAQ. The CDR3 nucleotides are TGTGCCAGCAGCTGGAAAGCAGGGGCCCCCGGGGAGCTGTTTTTT. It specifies CASSWKAGAPGELFF.

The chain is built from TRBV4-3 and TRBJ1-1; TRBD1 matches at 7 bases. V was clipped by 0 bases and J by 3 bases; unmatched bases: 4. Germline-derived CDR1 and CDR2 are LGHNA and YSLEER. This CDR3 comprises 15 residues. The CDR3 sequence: CASSQDRQGHTEAFF. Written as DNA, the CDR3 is TGCGCCAGCAGCCAAGATCGACAGGGACACACTGAAGCTTTCTTT.

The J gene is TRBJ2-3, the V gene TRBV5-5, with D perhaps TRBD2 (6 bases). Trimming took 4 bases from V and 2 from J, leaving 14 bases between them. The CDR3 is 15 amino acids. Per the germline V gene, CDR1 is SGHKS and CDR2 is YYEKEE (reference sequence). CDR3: CASSTGLDNTDTQYF. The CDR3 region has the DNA TGTGCCAGCAGCACGGGACTGGATAACACAGATACGCAGTATTTT.

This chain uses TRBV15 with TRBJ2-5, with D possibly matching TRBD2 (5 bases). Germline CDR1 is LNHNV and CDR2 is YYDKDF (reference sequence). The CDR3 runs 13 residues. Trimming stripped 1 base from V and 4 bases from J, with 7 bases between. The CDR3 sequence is CATSRAGRETQYF. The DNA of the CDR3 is TGTGCCACCAGCAGAGCGGGAAGAGAGACCCAGTACTTC.

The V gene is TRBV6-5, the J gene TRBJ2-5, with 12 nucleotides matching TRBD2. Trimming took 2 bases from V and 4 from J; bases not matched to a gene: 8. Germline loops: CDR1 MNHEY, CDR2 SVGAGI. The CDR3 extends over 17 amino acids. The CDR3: CASSYTTSGGFGETQYF. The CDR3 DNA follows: TGTGCCAGCAGTTACACCACTAGCGGGGGGTTCGGAGAGACCCAGTACTTC.

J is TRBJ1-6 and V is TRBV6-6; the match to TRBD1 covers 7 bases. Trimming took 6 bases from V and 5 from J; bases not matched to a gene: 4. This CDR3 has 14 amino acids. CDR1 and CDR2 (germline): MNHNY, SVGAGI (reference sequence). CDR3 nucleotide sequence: TGTGCCAGCAGAACCGGGACAGATAATTCACCCCTCCACTTT. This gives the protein CASRTGTDNSPLHF.

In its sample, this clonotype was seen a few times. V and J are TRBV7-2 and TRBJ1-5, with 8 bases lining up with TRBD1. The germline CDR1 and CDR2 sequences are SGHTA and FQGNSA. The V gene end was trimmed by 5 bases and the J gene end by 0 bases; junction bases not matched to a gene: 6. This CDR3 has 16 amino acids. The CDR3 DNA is TGTGCCAGCAGCAAATACAGGGGGACTAGCAATCAGCCCCAGCATTTT. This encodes CASSKYRGTSNQPQHF.

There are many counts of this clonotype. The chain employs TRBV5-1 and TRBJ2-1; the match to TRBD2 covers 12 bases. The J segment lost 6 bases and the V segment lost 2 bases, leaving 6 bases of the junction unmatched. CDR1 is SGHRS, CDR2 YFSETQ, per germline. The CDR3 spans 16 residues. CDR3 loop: CASSFWGTSGPNEQFF. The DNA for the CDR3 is TGCGCCAGCAGCTTTTGGGGGACTAGCGGGCCCAATGAGCAGTTCTTC.